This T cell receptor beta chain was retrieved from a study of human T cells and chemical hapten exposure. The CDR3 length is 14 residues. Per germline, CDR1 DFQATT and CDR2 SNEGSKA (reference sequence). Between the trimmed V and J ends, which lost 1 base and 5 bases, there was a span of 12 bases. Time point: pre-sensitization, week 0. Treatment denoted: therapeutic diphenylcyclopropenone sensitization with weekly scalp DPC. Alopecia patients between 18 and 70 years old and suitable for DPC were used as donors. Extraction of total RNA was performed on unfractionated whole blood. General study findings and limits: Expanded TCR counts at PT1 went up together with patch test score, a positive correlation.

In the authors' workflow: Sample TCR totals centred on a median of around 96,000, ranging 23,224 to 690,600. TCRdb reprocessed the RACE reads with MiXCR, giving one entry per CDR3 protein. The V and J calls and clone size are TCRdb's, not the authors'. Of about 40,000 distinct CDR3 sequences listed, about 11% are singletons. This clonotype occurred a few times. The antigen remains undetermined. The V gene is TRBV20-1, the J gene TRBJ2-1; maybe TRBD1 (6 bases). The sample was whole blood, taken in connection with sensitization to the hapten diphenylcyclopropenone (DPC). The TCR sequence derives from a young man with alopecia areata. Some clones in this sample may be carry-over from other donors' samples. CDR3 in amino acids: CSARVGAHNNEQFF. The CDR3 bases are TGCAGTGCTAGAGTGGGGGCCCATAACAATGAGCAGTTCTTC.